The rows below give T cell receptor beta chains drawn from one sample of a study of human T cells and chemical hapten exposure. TCRdb processed the RACE reads anew with MiXCR; each CDR3 protein has one entry. This sample yields tens of thousands of distinct CDR3 sequences, of which under 13% are seen a single time; around 6.8% belongs to the top ten. The specimen comprised whole blood, sampled in connection with sensitization to the hapten diphenylcyclopropenone (DPC). All receptors come from a woman aged 45-65 years with alopecia areata. Some clones in this sample may be carry-over from other donors' samples. CDR3s include the opening cysteine and the closing phenylalanine or tryptophan. The order of the fields is V gene, J gene, D gene, clone size, CDR3 protein, CDR3 DNA. The D gene is left open where the match is weak. Some rows have no size entry. The others give once, few or many, or a class for an expanded clone.

>TRBV5-1|TRBJ2-5|-|few
CASSLDLGGRQETQYF
TGCGCCAGCAGCTTGGATCTTGGGGGCAGGCAGGAGACCCAGTACTTC
>TRBV10-3|TRBJ2-1|TRBD2|few
CATTTGTRGNEQFF
TGTGCCACTACCACCGGGACTAGAGGGAATGAGCAGTTCTTC
>TRBV18|TRBJ1-2|-|-
CASSGGHGDYGYTF
TGTGCCAGCTCAGGAGGGCACGGGGACTATGGCTACACCTTC
>TRBV7-9|TRBJ2-3|TRBD1|-
CASSTGQAAADTQYF
TGTGCCAGCAGCACCGGACAGGCCGCGGCAGATACGCAGTATTTT
>TRBV20-1|TRBJ2-7|TRBD1|many
CSARDNRGSYEQYF
TGCAGTGCTAGAGACAACAGGGGGTCCTACGAGCAGTACTTC
>TRBV29-1|TRBJ1-4|-|-
CSVASQGSNEKLFF
TGCAGCGTGGCTTCACAGGGAAGTAATGAAAAACTGTTTTTT
>TRBV20-1|TRBJ2-3|TRBD2|many
CSARDWASGRGTDTQYF
TGCAGTGCTAGAGATTGGGCTAGCGGGAGGGGCACAGATACGCAGTATTTT
>TRBV7-9|TRBJ2-2|TRBD2|many
CASIVAGPNTGELFF
TGTGCCAGCATCGTAGCGGGACCGAACACCGGGGAGCTGTTTTTT
>TRBV3-1|TRBJ1-1|-|medium-sized
CASRAGRGLAFF
TGTGCCAGCAGGGCCGGCAGGGGATTAGCTTTCTTT
>TRBV7-8|TRBJ1-1|-|many
CASSSRKGRTEAFF
TGTGCCAGCAGCTCCCGAAAGGGGCGCACTGAAGCTTTCTTT
>TRBV10-3|TRBJ2-7|-|many
CAISDSYQPYEQYF
TGTGCCATCAGTGATAGTTACCAACCCTACGAGCAGTACTTC
>TRBV10-3|TRBJ2-5|-|medium-sized
CAISADGARSLETQYF
TGTGCCATCAGTGCGGACGGCGCAAGATCGCTAGAGACCCAGTACTTC
>TRBV11-2|TRBJ2-7|-|many
CASSLDGLTYEQYF
TGTGCCAGCAGCTTAGATGGTTTGACCTACGAGCAGTACTTC
>TRBV20-1|TRBJ1-2|-|-
CSALQGANYGYTF
TGCAGTGCACTACAGGGAGCTAACTATGGCTACACCTTC
>TRBV11-2|TRBJ2-7|-|many
CASRQEYEQYF
TGTGCCAGCAGGCAGGAGTACGAGCAGTACTTC
>TRBV11-1|TRBJ2-5|TRBD1|many
CASSHRGAYQETQYF
TGTGCCAGCAGCCACAGGGGGGCGTACCAAGAGACCCAGTACTTC
>TRBV6-6|TRBJ1-2|-|few
CASSYGANYGYTF
TGTGCCAGCAGTTACGGAGCTAACTATGGCTACACCTTC
>TRBV5-8|TRBJ1-5|TRBD1|few
CASSLQRQGDQPQHF
TGTGCCAGCAGCTTGCAGCGACAGGGCGATCAGCCCCAGCATTTT